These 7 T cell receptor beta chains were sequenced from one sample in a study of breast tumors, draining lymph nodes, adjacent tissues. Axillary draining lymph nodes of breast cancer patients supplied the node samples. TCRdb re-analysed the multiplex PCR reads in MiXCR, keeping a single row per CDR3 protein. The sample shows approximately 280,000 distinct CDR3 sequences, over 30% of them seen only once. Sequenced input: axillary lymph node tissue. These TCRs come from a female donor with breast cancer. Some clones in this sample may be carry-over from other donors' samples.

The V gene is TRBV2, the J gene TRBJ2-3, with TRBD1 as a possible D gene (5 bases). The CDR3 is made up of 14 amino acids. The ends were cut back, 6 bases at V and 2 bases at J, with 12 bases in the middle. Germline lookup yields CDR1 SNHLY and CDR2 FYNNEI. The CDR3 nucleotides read TGTGCCAGCAGCGCGACAGCGTCCACAGATACGCAGTATTTT. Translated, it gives CASSATASTDTQYF.

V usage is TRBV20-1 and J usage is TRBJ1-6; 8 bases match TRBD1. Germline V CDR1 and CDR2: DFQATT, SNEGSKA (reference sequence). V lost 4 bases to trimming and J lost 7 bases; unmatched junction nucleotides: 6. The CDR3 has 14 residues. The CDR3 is CSAKNRQGNSPLHF. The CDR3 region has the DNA TGCAGTGCTAAGAACAGACAGGGGAATTCACCCCTCCACTTT.

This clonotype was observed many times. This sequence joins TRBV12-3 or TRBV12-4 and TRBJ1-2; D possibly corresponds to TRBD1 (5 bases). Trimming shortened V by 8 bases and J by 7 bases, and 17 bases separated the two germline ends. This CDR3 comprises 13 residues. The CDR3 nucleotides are TGTGCCAGCCGGGGCCCTCTCCTGGTTGGCTACACCTTC. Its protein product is CASRGPLLVGYTF.

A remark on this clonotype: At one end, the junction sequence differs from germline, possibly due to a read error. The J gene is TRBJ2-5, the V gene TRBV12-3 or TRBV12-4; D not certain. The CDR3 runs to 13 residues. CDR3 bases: TGTGCCAGCAGCCGAGGCGTTGGCGAGACCCGGTACTTC. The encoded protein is CASSRGVGETRYF.

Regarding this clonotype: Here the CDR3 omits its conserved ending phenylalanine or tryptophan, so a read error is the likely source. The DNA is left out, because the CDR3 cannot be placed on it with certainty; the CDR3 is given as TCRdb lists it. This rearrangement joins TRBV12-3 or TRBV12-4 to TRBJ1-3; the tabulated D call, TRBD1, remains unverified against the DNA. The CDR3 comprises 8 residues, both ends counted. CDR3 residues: CASSRTGA.

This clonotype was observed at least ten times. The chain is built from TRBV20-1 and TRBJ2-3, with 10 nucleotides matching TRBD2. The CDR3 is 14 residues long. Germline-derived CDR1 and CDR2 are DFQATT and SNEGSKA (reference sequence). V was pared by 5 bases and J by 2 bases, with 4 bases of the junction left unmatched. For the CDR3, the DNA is TGCAGTGCTCCCGGGACTAGCGACACAGATACGCAGTATTTT. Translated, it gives CSAPGTSDTDTQYF.

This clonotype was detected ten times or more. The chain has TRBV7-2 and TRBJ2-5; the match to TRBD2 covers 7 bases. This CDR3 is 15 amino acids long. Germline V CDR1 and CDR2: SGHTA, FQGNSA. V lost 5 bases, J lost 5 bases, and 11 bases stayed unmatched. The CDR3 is CASSGKASGGETQYF. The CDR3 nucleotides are TGTGCCAGCAGCGGAAAGGCTAGCGGCGGGGAGACCCAGTACTTC.